This T cell receptor beta chain was observed in a study of CD8 T cells in Susac syndrome. Overall study results and limits: There were 15 to 20 Susac-specific public clones in total CD8+ repertoires and a few in CD8+ TEMRA repertoires.

This CDR3 is 13 amino acids long. Germline V gene sequence: CDR1 SGHDT, CDR2 YYEEEE. Trimming took 3 bases from V and 4 from J, leaving 11 bases between them. The authors reverse transcribed 0.5 to 1 ug RNA with random hexamers. TCRdb called the immunoSEQ multiplex PCR reads again in MiXCR, with one record for every CDR3 protein. The sample includes 85,000 to 120,000 distinct CDR3 sequences, roughly 95% of them seen just once. This clonotype has a single count. Its specificity is unknown. Sequenced material: CD8+ T cells from PBMCs. The TCR originated in a human donor with Susac syndrome. The chain uses TRBV5-6 and TRBJ2-7; D is ambiguous. The CDR3 loop is CASSSNMGYEQYF. CDR3 nucleotide sequence: TGTGCCAGCAGCTCGAACATGGGTTACGAGCAGTACTTC. The whole variable domain, filled in from reference TRBV5-6 and TRBJ2-7, reads DAGVTQSPTHLIKTRGQQVTLRCSPKSGHDTVSWYQQALGQGPQFIFQYYEEEERQRGNFPDRFSGHQFPNYSSELNVNALLLGDSALYLCASSSNMGYEQYFGPGTRLTVT.